The rows below give T cell receptor beta chains drawn from one sample of a study of control samples from healthy donors and cancer patients. Measured with immunoSEQ multiplex PCR; TCRdb has only the in-frame clones, and not every one. The sample holds roughly 370,000 clones; more than 80% are singletons and the top ten take 5% to 7%. Sequencing input: PBMCs. These receptors came from a middle-aged man with head and neck cancer. Each CDR3 is given with its conserved first and last residue. D genes are given only for firm matches.

j_call v_call d_call cdr3_aa cdr3_nt
TRBJ1-1 TRBV6-5 - CASSRGQLAEAFF TGTGCCAGCAGCCGAGGACAGTTAGCTGAAGCTTTCTTT
TRBJ2-5 TRBV27 - CASDTSGGRGETQYF TGTGCCAGCGACACCTCAGGGGGGAGGGGGGAGACCCAGTACTTC
TRBJ1-1 TRBV19 TRBD1 CASSMGQYSEAFF TGTGCCAGTAGTATGGGACAGTACTCTGAAGCTTTCTTT
TRBJ1-2 TRBV5-1 - CASSLVESYGYTF TGCGCCAGCAGCTTGGTAGAGTCCTATGGCTACACCTTC
TRBJ2-7 TRBV7-3 - CASSPDSSYNYEQYF TGTGCCAGCAGCCCGGACAGCTCTTATAACTACGAGCAGTACTTC
TRBJ1-4 TRBV7-9 - CASSLRDSGDEKLFF TGTGCCAGCAGCTTAAGGGATTCTGGAGACGAAAAACTGTTTTTT
TRBJ2-2 TRBV19 - CASSSGVNTGELFF TGTGCCAGTAGTAGCGGGGTTAACACCGGGGAGCTGTTTTTT
TRBJ1-4 TRBV6-6 TRBD1 CASRREDRGGVEKLFF TGTGCCAGCAGACGAGAAGACAGGGGAGGCGTTGAAAAACTGTTTTTT
TRBJ2-1 TRBV20-1 - CSASLNEQFF TGCAGTGCTAGTCTGAATGAGCAGTTCTTC
TRBJ2-7 TRBV5-1 - CASSLSVREPYEQYF TGCGCCAGCAGCTTGAGTGTTCGGGAGCCCTACGAGCAGTACTTC
TRBJ2-5 TRBV18 TRBD2 CASSPPGLAGGQETQYF TGTGCCAGCTCACCACCGGGACTAGCGGGAGGGCAAGAGACCCAGTACTTC
TRBJ2-2 TRBV7-9 - CASHEGEKTGELFF TGTGCCAGCCATGAGGGTGAGAAAACCGGGGAGCTGTTTTTT
TRBJ1-2 TRBV28 - CASSFAEQGPANYGYTF TGTGCCAGCAGTTTTGCGGAACAGGGCCCAGCTAACTATGGCTACACCTTC
TRBJ2-6 TRBV4-3 TRBD1 CASSQPGQGSGANVLTF TGCGCCAGCAGCCAACCGGGACAGGGATCTGGGGCCAACGTCCTGACTTTC
TRBJ2-2 TRBV7-3 - CASSLGSGLTGELFF TGTGCCAGCAGCTTAGGATCAGGGTTGACCGGGGAGCTGTTTTTT
TRBJ2-1 TRBV5-4 - CASSRQRYNEQFF TGTGCCAGCAGTCGTCAGAGATACAATGAGCAGTTCTTC
TRBJ2-6 TRBV3-1/TRBV3-2 TRBD1 CASSQIPGQASGANVLTF TGTGCCAGCAGCCAAATCCCGGGACAGGCGTCTGGGGCCAACGTCCTGACTTTC